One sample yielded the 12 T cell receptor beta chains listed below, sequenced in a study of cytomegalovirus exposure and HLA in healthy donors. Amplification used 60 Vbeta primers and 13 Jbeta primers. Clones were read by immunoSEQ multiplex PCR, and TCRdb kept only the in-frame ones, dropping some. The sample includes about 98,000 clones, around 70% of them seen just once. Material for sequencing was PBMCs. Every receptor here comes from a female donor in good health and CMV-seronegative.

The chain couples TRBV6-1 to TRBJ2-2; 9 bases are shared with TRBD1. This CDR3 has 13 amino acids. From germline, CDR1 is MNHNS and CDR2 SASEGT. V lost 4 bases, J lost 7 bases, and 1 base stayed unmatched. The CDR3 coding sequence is TGTGCCAGCAGTGGGACAGGGGTCGGGGAGCTGTTTTTT. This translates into CASSGTGVGELFF.

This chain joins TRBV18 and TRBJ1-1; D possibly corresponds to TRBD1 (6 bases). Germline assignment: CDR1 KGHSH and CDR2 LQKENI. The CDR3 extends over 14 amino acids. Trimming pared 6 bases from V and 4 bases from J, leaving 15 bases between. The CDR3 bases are TGTGCCAGCTCGATGACAGGCTGGGGCACTGAAGCTTTCTTT. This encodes CASSMTGWGTEAFF.

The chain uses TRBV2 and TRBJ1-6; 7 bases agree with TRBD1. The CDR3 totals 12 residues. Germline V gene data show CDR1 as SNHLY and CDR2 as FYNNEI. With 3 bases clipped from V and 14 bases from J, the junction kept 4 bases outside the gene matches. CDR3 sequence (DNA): TGTGCCAGCAGTGATCCAGGGACAGCCCTCCACTTT. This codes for CASSDPGTALHF.

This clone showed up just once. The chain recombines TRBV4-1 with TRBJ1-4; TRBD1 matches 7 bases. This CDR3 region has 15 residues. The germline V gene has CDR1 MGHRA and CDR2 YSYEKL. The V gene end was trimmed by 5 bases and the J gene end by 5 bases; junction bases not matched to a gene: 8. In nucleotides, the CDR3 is TGCGCCAGCAGCACTACCAAGGGGGCGAATGAAAAACTGTTTTTT. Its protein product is CASSTTKGANEKLFF.

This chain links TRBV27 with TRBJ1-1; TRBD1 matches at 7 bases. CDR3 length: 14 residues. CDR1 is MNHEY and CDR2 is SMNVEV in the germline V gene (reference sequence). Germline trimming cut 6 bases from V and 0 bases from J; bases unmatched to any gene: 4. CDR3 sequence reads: CASRTGLVNTEAFF. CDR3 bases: TGTGCCAGCAGGACAGGGTTGGTGAACACTGAAGCTTTCTTT.

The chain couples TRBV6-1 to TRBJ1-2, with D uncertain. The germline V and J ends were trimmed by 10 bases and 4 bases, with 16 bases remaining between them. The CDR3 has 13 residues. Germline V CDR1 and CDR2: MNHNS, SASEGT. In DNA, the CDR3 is TGTGCCACCGAGTTTGAGGGCGTCTATGGCTACACCTTC. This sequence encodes CATEFEGVYGYTF.

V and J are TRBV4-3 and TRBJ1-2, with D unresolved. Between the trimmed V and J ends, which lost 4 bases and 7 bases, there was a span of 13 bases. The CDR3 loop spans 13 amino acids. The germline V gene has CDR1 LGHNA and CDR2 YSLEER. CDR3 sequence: CASSPLKAGGYTF. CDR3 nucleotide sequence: TGCGCCAGCAGCCCCCTGAAGGCAGGTGGCTACACCTTC.

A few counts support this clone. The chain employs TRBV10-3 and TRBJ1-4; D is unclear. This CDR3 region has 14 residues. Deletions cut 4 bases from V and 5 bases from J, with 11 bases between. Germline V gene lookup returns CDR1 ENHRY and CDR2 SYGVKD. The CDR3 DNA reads TGTGCCATCAGTGTGGCCCGAGGGAATGAAAAACTGTTTTTT. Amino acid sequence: CAISVARGNEKLFF.

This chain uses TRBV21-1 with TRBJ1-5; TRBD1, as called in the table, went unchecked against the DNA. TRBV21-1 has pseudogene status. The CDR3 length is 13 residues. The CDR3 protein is CASKWQGNQPQHF. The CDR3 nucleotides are TGTGCCAGCAAATGGCAGGGGAATCAGCCCCAGCATTTT.

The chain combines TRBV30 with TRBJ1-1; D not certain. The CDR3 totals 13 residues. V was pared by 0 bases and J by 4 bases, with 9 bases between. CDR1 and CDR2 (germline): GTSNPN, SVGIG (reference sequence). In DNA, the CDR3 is TGTGCCTGGAGTGTTCAGGTGGGCACTGAAGCTTTCTTT. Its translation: CAWSVQVGTEAFF.

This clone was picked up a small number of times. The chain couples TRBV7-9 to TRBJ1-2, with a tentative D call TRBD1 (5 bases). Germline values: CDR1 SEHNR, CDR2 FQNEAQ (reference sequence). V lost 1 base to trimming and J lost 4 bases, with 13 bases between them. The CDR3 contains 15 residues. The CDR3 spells CASSLGGAPTYGYTF. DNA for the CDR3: TGTGCCAGCAGCTTAGGTGGGGCACCGACCTATGGCTACACCTTC.

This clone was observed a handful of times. The CDR3 nucleotides read TGTGCCAGCAGACCGGGACTAGCGGGGGGTCAGAGCTCCTACAATGAGCAGTTCTTC. It yields the protein CASRPGLAGGQSSYNEQFF. This chain uses TRBV7-8 with TRBJ2-1; 15 bases line up with TRBD2. The germline V gene has CDR1 SGHVS and CDR2 FQNEAQ. After removal of 6 bases from V and 0 bases from J, the junction contained 9 bases not matched to a gene. There are 19 residues in the CDR3.